The present T cell receptor (beta chain) was sequenced within a study of OX40 agonist ivuxolimab in advanced cancers. The table came from immunoSEQ multiplex PCR; TCRdb's copy has only in-frame clones and leaves some out. The sample comprises 60,000 to 95,000 clones, roughly 87% of which are singletons, and about 0.66% rests with the top ten. In germline, CDR1 is LGHNA, CDR2 YNFKEQ. CDR3 size: 14 residues. The receptor's source is an adult with an advanced solid tumor such as melanoma, head and neck, liver or kidney cancer. This material consisted of CD4+ or CD8+ T cells sorted from blood, taken in a trial of the OX40 agonist ivuxolimab. The chain has TRBV4-2 and TRBJ2-5; 9 bases match TRBD1. The J call could be wrong; TRBJ2-7 is a better fit for the DNA end. CDR3 DNA: TGTGCCAGCAGCCAAGGGGACAGGGACTACGAGCAGTACTTC. This gives the protein CASSQGDRDYEQYF.